The 5 T cell receptor gamma chains below were found in one sample sequenced in a study of Vδ1+ human thymocytes. Study findings and constraints: Thymic TRG and TRD repertoires appeared highly polyclonal.

Their cognate antigens are unknown. Sequences come from RNA converted to cDNA by reverse transcription. Pooled V-gene forward primers with one constant-region reverse primer generated the CDR3 amplicons by multiplex PCR. TCRdb re-processed the multiplex PCR reads using CATT. The data hold 25,000 to 35,000 gamma-chain clones, with 15% to 25% observed a single time. Sequencing input: Vdelta1+ gamma-delta thymocytes from the thymus. Subset described: FACS-sorted CD3+ TCRalphabeta- TCRVdelta1+ TCRVdelta2- thymocytes. All receptors come from a boy less than two years old who had congenital heart surgery.

This clone was seen more than once but under ten times. The rearrangement links TRGV9 to TRGJ1 or TRGJ2. This CDR3 spans 11 amino acids. Germline CDR1 reads GITISATS; CDR2 reads ISYDGTV (reference sequence). V trimming: 4 bases; J trimming: 8 bases; junction bases outside the gene matches: 5. CDR3 DNA sequence: TGTGCCTTGTGGGATGAGCATAAGAAACTCTTT. Translating it yields CALWDEHKKLF.

The chain is built from TRGV8 and TRGJ1 or TRGJ2. Germline V gene lookup returns CDR1 VENAVY and CDR2 YDSYNSRV. The CDR3 sequence is 12 residues long. Trimming removed 3 bases from V and 11 bases from J; junction bases left unmatched: 10. The CDR3 loop reads CATWDETPQKLF. CDR3 in DNA: TGTGCCACCTGGGATGAAACCCCTCAGAAACTCTTT.

V and J are TRGV4 and TRGJ1 or TRGJ2. CDR1 EGSTGY and CDR2 YDSYTSSV come from the germline V gene. V trimming: 9 bases; J trimming: 10 bases; junction bases outside the gene matches: 6. The CDR3 extends over 9 amino acids. The CDR3: CATHPKKLF. CDR3 DNA: TGTGCCACCCACCCGAAGAAACTCTTT.

This clone has just a few counts. The same CDR3 arises from other DNA sequences in this sample as well. This chain connects TRGV2 to TRGJP2. V trimming: 4 bases; J trimming: 5 bases; junction bases outside the gene matches: 4. Looked up from germline, CDR1 is EGSNGY and CDR2 is YDSYNSKV. The CDR3 length is 13 residues. CDR3 amino acids: CATWDSSDWIKTF. CDR3 DNA sequence: TGTGCCACCTGGGATTCGAGTGATTGGATCAAGACGTTT.

This clone is medium-sized. This same CDR3 is encoded by further DNA sequences in the sample. V usage is TRGV2 and J usage is TRGJP2. Looked up from germline, CDR1 is EGSNGY and CDR2 is YDSYNSKV. The V and J ends lost 1 base and 4 bases, in that order; junction bases with no gene match: 0. This CDR3 is 13 amino acids long. CDR3 protein: CATWDGSDWIKTF. The CDR3 DNA is TGTGCCACCTGGGACGGTAGTGATTGGATCAAGACGTTT.